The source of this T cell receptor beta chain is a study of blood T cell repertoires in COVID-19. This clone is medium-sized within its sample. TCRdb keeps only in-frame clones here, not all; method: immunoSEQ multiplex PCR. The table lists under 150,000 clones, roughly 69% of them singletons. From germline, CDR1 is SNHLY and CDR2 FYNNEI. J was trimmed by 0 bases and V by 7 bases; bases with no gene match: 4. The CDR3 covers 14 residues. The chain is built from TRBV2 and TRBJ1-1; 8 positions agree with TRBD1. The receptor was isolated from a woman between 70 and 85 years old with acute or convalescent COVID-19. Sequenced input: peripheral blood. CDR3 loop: CASTSTGVNTEAFF. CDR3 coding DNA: TGTGCCAGCACCTCGACAGGGGTGAACACTGAAGCTTTCTTT.